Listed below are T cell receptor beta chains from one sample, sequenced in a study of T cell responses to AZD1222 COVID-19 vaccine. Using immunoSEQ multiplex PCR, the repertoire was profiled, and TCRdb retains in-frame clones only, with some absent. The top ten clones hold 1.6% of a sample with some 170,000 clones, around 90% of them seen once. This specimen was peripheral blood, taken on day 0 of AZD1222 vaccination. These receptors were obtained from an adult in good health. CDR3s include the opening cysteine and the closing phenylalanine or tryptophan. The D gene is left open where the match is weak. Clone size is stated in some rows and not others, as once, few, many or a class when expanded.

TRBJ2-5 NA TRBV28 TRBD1 CAGSSADRVQETQYF TGTGCCGGCAGTAGTGCGGACAGGGTGCAAGAGACCCAGTACTTC
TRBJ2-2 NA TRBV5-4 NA CASRSLGAPRNTGELFF TGTGCCAGCAGGAGTTTAGGGGCACCGAGGAACACCGGGGAGCTGTTTTTT
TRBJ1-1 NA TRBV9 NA CASSGLRGGNQRPEAFF TGTGCCAGCAGCGGTCTAAGAGGAGGGAATCAACGCCCTGAAGCTTTCTTT
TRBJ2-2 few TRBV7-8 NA CASSTQAPGPDLSGELFF TGTGCCAGCAGTACCCAGGCGCCGGGACCAGACCTGTCCGGGGAGCTGTTTTTT
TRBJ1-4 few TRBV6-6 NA CASSRSGLMIGKLFF TGTGCCAGCAGTAGATCGGGCCTAATGATCGGAAAACTGTTTTTT
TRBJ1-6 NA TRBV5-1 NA CASSTSGFGNSPLHF TGCGCCAGCAGCACCTCAGGGTTTGGTAATTCACCCCTCCACTTT
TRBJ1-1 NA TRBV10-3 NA CAISPGVGEAFF TGTGCCATCAGTCCTGGGGTAGGCGAAGCTTTCTTT
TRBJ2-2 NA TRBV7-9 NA CASSPVAQAGELFF TGTGCCAGCAGCCCGGTAGCGCAGGCCGGGGAGCTGTTTTTT
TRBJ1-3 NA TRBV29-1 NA CSVKHSGNTIYF TGCAGCGTCAAGCACTCTGGAAACACCATATATTTT
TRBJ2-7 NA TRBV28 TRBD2 CASSSPGLAGGRAYEQYF TGTGCCAGCAGTTCGCCGGGACTAGCGGGAGGGCGGGCCTACGAGCAGTACTTC
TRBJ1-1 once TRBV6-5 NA CASSLLGDTEAFF TGTGCCAGCAGTCTACTAGGGGACACTGAAGCTTTCTTT
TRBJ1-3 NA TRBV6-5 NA CASSYSEALGGNTIYF TGTGCCAGCAGTTACTCGGAGGCCCTGGGAGGAAACACCATATATTTT
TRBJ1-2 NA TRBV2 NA CATRGREVTGYTF TGTGCCACCAGAGGTAGGGAGGTTACTGGCTACACCTTC
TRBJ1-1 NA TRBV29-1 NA CSVALAEGRSEAFF TGCAGCGTTGCTCTAGCAGAGGGTCGTTCCGAAGCTTTCTTT
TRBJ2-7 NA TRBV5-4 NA CASSSETPLDEQYF TGTGCCAGCAGCTCAGAGACTCCCCTTGACGAGCAGTACTTC
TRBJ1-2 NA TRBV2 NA CASSEGESEYGYTF TGTGCCAGCAGTGAAGGGGAGTCAGAATATGGCTACACCTTC
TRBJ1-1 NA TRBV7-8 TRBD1 CASSLWSGTGGSPEAFF TGTGCCAGCAGCTTATGGTCCGGGACAGGGGGCAGCCCTGAAGCTTTCTTT
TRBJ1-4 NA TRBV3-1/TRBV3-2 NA CASRQEGKLFF TGTGCCAGCAGACAAGAGGGAAAACTGTTTTTT
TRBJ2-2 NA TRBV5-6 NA CASALRVGELFF TGTGCCAGCGCACTCAGGGTCGGGGAGCTGTTTTTT
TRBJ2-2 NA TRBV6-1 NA CASSETGRYTGELFF TGTGCCAGCAGTGAAACAGGCCGTTACACCGGGGAGCTGTTTTTT
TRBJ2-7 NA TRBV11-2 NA CASSLDPTGSKYEQYF TGTGCCAGCAGCTTAGATCCAACTGGCAGCAAATACGAGCAGTACTTC
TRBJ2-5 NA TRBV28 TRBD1 CASSLGGTGSETQYF TGTGCCAGCAGTTTAGGGGGGACAGGGTCGGAGACCCAGTACTTC
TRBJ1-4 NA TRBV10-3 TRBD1 CAISDPGGAFEKLFF TGTGCCATCAGTGACCCAGGGGGCGCATTTGAAAAACTGTTTTTT
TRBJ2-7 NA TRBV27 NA CASGSGSWISEQYF TGTGCCAGCGGTTCCGGTTCGTGGATAAGCGAGCAGTACTTC
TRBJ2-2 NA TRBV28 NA CASSLDQGRTGELFF TGTGCCAGCAGTTTAGACCAGGGAAGGACCGGGGAGCTGTTTTTT
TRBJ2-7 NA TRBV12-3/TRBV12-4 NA CASSPGQLSEQYF TGTGCCAGCAGCCCAGGACAGCTTAGCGAGCAGTACTTC
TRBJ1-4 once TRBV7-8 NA CASSLLRTATNEKLFF TGTGCCAGCAGCTTACTTAGGACAGCAACTAATGAAAAACTGTTTTTT
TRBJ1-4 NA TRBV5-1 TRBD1 CASSLVSGPGGSNEKLFF TGCGCCAGCAGCTTGGTTTCCGGGCCAGGGGGATCTAATGAAAAACTGTTTTTT
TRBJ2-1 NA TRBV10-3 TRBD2 CAISGLAQYNEQFF TGTGCCATCTCGGGACTAGCGCAGTACAATGAGCAGTTCTTC
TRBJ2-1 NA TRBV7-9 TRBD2 CASNSGGARNEQFF TGTGCCAGCAATAGCGGGGGGGCTCGGAATGAGCAGTTCTTC
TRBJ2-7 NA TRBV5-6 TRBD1 CASSLTGDTYEQYF TGTGCCAGCAGCTTGACAGGGGACACCTACGAGCAGTACTTC
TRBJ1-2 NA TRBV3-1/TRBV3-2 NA CASSQERGIYGYTF TGTGCCAGCAGCCAAGAGAGGGGGATCTATGGCTACACCTTC
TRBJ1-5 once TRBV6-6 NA CASSYRRGYQPQHF TGTGCCAGCAGTTACCGGCGGGGTTACCAGCCCCAGCATTTT
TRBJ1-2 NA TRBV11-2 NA CASSQWASNYGYTF TGTGCCAGCAGCCAATGGGCATCTAACTATGGCTACACCTTC
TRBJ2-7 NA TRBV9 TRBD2 CASSVAGLDYEQYF TGTGCCAGCAGCGTAGCTGGACTAGACTACGAGCAGTACTTC
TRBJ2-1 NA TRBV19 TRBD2 CASSPREVHEQFF TGTGCCAGTAGTCCGCGGGAGGTCCATGAGCAGTTCTTC
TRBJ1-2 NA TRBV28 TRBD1 CASTFRDRVGYGYTF TGTGCCAGCACCTTCCGGGACAGGGTGGGCTATGGCTACACCTTC
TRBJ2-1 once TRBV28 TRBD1 CASRPGTGLENEQFF TGTGCCAGCAGGCCCGGGACAGGGTTGGAGAATGAGCAGTTCTTC